Below, 14 T cell receptor beta chains from the same sample are listed, as sequenced in a study of cytomegalovirus exposure and HLA in healthy donors. The data were produced by immunoSEQ multiplex PCR, yet TCRdb's version contains in-frame clones alone and is incomplete. Of some 130,000 clones listed, 70% to 85% were seen once; the top ten hold roughly 29%. Sequenced sample: PBMCs. The origin of the receptors is a man between 25 and 39 years old in good health and CMV-seropositive.

CDR3 sequence: CAWSVGGVGTYGYTF. CDR3 bases: TGTGCCTGGAGTGTAGGAGGGGTGGGTACCTATGGCTACACCTTC. This chain links TRBV30 with TRBJ1-2, with D possibly being TRBD1 (5 bases). The germline V and J ends were trimmed by 0 bases and 4 bases, with 15 bases remaining between them. In germline, CDR1 is GTSNPN, CDR2 SVGIG (reference sequence). This CDR3 has 15 residues.

V usage is TRBV18 and J usage is TRBJ1-1; 8 nucleotides match TRBD1. The CDR3 is 14 residues long. V trimming: 3 bases; J trimming: 5 bases; junction bases outside the gene matches: 5. CDR1 KGHSH and CDR2 LQKENI come from the germline V gene. Written as DNA, the CDR3 is TGTGCCAGCTCACCCCTGACAGGGGCTACTGAAGCTTTCTTT. This encodes CASSPLTGATEAFF.

The chain links TRBV2 to TRBJ2-5; TRBD1 might be the D (6 bases). CDR3 length equals 14 residues. The V and J ends lost 10 bases and 2 bases respectively, with 17 bases between them. The germline V gene has CDR1 SNHLY and CDR2 FYNNEI. The CDR3 bases are TGTGCCACCGAGACAGGTGGATTACAAGAGACCCAGTACTTC. Amino acid sequence: CATETGGLQETQYF. The full variable domain, its missing parts supplied by reference TRBV2 and TRBJ2-5, is EPEVTQTPSHQVTQMGQEVILRCVPISNHLYFYWYRQILGQKVEFLVSFYNNEISEKSEIFDDQFSVERPDGSNFTLKIRSTKLEDSAMYFCATETGGLQETQYFGPGTRLLVL.

The V and J genes are TRBV18 and TRBJ1-1; D may be TRBD1 (6 bases). CDR3 size: 15 residues. Germline V lookup: CDR1 KGHSH, CDR2 LQKENI. Trimming stripped 3 bases from V and 0 bases from J, with 11 bases between. The CDR3 bases are TGTGCCAGCTCACCTGGACAGACCATGAACACTGAAGCTTTCTTT. Translation: CASSPGQTMNTEAFF.

A single count supports this clone. This chain uses TRBV5-1 with TRBJ2-7, with TRBD1 matching 11 bases. The trim removed 4 bases at V and 7 bases at J, leaving 10 bases unmatched. In germline, CDR1 is SGHRS, CDR2 YFSETQ. The CDR3 consists of 15 residues. CDR3 coding DNA: TGCGCCAGCAGCGCCCCGGGACAGGGGGTTGGGGAGCAGTACTTC. Amino acid sequence: CASSAPGQGVGEQYF.

The chain uses TRBV11-2 and TRBJ2-5; tentatively, D is TRBD2 (7 bases). CDR1 SGHAT and CDR2 FQNNGV come from the germline V gene. The CDR3 spans 13 residues. Between the trimmed V and J ends, which lost 5 bases and 5 bases, there was a span of 12 bases. CDR3 DNA: TGTGCCAGCAGCGGGGGGGCCGGGGAGACCCAGTACTTC. Translation: CASSGGAGETQYF.

The rearrangement joins TRBV10-1 to TRBJ2-2, with 8 bases identical to TRBD1. The CDR3 covers 15 residues. J was trimmed by 5 bases and V by 5 bases; bases with no gene match: 7. Germline CDR1 WNHNN, CDR2 SYGVQD (reference sequence). The DNA of the CDR3 is TGCGCCAGCAGTCGTTCTACAGGGGGGACCGGGGAGCTGTTTTTT. It encodes CASSRSTGGTGELFF.

The chain is built from TRBV6-5 and TRBJ2-1; TRBD2 aligns across 7 bases. This CDR3 has 12 residues. The germline gives CDR1 MNHEY, CDR2 SVGAGI. Trimming took 5 bases from V and 8 from J; bases not matched to a gene: 3. CDR3 sequence (DNA): TGTGCCAGCAGTCGGGGGGTAGATGAGCAGTTCTTC. It encodes CASSRGVDEQFF.

Notes on this clone: The sample contains more than one DNA sequence encoding this CDR3. V and J are TRBV7-2 and TRBJ2-3; 13 bases are a match to TRBD2. Germline V gives CDR1 SGHTA, CDR2 FQGNSA. This CDR3 region has 16 residues. V lost 5 bases, J lost 3 bases, and 5 bases stayed unmatched. The CDR3 sequence: CASSTGLAGVTDTQYF. The CDR3 coding sequence is TGTGCCAGCAGCACCGGACTAGCGGGGGTAACAGATACGCAGTATTTT.

The chain couples TRBV19 to TRBJ1-2, with 9 bases lining up with TRBD1. V gave up 4 bases and J gave up 4 bases; unmatched junction bases: 4. Germline-derived CDR1 and CDR2 are LNHDA and SQIVND (reference sequence). The CDR3 has 14 residues. The CDR3 is CASSKGQGTYGYTF. CDR3 in DNA: TGTGCCAGTAGTAAAGGACAGGGGACCTATGGCTACACCTTC.

There are a few counts of this clone. The chain carries TRBV2 and TRBJ2-7; a possible D gene is TRBD2 (6 bases). CDR3 length: 13 amino acids. Trimming left V 6 bases short and J 4 bases short, with 13 bases between. Germline values: CDR1 SNHLY, CDR2 FYNNEI. CDR3 region: CASRGDGLYEQYF. CDR3 coding DNA: TGTGCCAGCAGAGGGGACGGACTATACGAGCAGTACTTC.

The CDR3 protein is CASSEASGQIHEQFF. The CDR3, as DNA: TGTGCCAGCAGTGAAGCAAGTGGGCAGATCCATGAGCAGTTCTTC. The chain has TRBV2 and TRBJ2-1, with D uncertain. Trimming shortened V by 0 bases and J by 8 bases, and 14 bases separated the two germline ends. The CDR3 sequence is 15 residues long. CDR1 and CDR2 (germline): SNHLY, FYNNEI.

The rearrangement joins TRBV10-1 to TRBJ1-1; D remains ambiguous. CDR1 WNHNN and CDR2 SYGVQD come from the germline V gene (reference sequence). This CDR3 contains 13 residues. Trimming left V 0 bases short and J 7 bases short, with 9 bases between. This chain's CDR3 is CASSESGQIEAFF. DNA for the CDR3: TGCGCCAGCAGTGAGTCGGGCCAAATTGAAGCTTTCTTT.

The rearrangement uses TRBV9 and TRBJ2-1; 11 bases fit TRBD1. CDR3 size: 15 residues. CDR1 and CDR2 (germline): SGDLS, YYNGEE. Trimming removed 4 bases from V and 8 bases from J; junction bases left unmatched: 8. CDR3 sequence reads: CASSIRDRGNYEQFF. In DNA, the CDR3 is TGTGCCAGCAGCATCCGGGACAGGGGGAACTATGAGCAGTTCTTC.